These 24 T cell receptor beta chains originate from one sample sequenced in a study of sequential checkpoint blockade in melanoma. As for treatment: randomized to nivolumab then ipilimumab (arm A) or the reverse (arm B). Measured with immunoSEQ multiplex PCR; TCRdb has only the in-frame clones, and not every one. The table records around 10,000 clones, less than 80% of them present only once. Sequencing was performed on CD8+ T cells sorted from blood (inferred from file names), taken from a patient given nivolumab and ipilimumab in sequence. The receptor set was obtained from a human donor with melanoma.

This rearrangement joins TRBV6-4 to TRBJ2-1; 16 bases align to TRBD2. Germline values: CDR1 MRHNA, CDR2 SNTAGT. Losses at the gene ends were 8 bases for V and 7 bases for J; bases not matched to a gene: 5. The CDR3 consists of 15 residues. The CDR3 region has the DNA TGTGCCAGCGGTCCGGGACTAGCGGGAGGGAATGAGCAGTTCTTC. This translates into CASGPGLAGGNEQFF.

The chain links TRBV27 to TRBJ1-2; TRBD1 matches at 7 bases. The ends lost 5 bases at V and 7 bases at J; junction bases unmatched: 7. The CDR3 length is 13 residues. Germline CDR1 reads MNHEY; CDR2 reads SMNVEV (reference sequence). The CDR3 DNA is TGTGCCAGCAGTGCCGGGACAGCTTTTGGCTACACCTTC. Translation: CASSAGTAFGYTF.

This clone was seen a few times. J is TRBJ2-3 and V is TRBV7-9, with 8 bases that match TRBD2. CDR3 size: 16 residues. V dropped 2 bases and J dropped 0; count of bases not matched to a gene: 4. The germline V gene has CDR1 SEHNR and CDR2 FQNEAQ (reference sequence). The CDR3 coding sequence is TGTGCCAGCAGCTTAAGAGCTAGCGGGAGCACAGATACGCAGTATTTT. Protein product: CASSLRASGSTDTQYF.

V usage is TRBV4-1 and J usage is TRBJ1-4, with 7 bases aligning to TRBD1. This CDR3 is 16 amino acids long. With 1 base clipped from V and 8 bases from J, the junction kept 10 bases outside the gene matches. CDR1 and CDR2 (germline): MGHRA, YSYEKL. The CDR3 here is CASSQVQTGREEKLFF. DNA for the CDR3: TGCGCCAGCAGCCAAGTCCAGACAGGGAGAGAAGAAAAACTGTTTTTT.

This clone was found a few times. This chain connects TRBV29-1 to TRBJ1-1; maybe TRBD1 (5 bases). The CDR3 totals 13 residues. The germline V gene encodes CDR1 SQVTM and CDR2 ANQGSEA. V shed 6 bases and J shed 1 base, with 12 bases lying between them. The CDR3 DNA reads TGCAGCGTATCGGGTGGGGCGAACACTGAAGCTTTCTTT. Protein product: CSVSGGANTEAFF.

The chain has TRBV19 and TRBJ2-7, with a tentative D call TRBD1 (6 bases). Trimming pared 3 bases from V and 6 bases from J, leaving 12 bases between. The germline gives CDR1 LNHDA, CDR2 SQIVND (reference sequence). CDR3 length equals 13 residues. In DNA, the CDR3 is TGTGCCAGTAGTATTGCACAGGGAAGCGAGCAGTACTTC. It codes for CASSIAQGSEQYF. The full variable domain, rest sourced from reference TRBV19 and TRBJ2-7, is DGGITQSPKYLFRKEGQNVTLSCEQNLNHDAMYWYRQDPGQGLRLIYYSQIVNDFQKGDIAEGYSVSREKKESFPLTVTSAQKNPTAFYLCASSIAQGSEQYFGPGTRLTVT.

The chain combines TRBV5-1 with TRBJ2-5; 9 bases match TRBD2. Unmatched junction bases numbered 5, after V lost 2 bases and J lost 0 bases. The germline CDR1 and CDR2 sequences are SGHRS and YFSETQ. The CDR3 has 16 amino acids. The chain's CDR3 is CASSFGSGGYQETQYF. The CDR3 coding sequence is TGCGCCAGCAGCTTTGGGAGCGGGGGGTACCAAGAGACCCAGTACTTC.

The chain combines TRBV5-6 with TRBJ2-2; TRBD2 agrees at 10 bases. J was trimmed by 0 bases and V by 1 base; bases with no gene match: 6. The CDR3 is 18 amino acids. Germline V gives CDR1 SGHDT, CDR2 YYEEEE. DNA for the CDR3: TGTGCCAGCAGCTTGCTACTAGCGGGGAGCGCGAACACCGGGGAGCTGTTTTTT. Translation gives CASSLLLAGSANTGELFF. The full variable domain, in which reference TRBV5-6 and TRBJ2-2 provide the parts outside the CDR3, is DAGVTQSPTHLIKTRGQQVTLRCSPKSGHDTVSWYQQALGQGPQFIFQYYEEEERQRGNFPDRFSGHQFPNYSSELNVNALLLGDSALYLCASSLLLAGSANTGELFFGEGSRLTVL.

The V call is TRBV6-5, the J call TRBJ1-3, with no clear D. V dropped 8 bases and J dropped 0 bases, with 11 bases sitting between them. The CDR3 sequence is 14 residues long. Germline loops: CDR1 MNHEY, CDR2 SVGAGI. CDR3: CASEEGYSGNTIYF. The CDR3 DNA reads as TGTGCCAGCGAGGAGGGTTACTCTGGAAACACCATATATTTT.

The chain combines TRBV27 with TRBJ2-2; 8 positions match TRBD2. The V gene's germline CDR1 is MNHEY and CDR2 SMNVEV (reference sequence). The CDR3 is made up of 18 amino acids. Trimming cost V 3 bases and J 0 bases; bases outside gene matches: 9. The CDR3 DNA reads TGTGCCAGCAGTTTCTTCCCCCTCGGGGGGGCGAACACCGGGGAGCTGTTTTTT. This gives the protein CASSFFPLGGANTGELFF.

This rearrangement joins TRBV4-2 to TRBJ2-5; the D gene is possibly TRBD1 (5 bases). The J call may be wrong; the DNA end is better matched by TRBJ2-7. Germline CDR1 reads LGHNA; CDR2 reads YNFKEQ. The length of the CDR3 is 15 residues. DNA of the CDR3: TGTGCCAGCAGCCAAGATCAGGACAACTCCTACGAGCAGTACTTC. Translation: CASSQDQDNSYEQYF.

The CDR3 loop is CASSTTESTGTDYNEQFF. The CDR3 coding sequence is TGTGCCAGCAGTACCACCGAATCGACCGGGACAGACTACAATGAGCAGTTCTTC. The V gene is TRBV27, the J gene TRBJ2-1; 7 bases are shared with TRBD1. Unmatched junction bases numbered 16, after V lost 5 bases and J lost 3 bases. CDR3 size: 18 residues. CDR1 and CDR2 (germline): MNHEY, SMNVEV (reference sequence).

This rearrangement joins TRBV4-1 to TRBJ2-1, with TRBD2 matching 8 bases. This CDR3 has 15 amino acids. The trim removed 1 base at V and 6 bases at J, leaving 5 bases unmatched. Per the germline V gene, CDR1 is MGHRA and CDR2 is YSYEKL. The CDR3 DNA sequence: TGCGCCAGCAGCCAAGGGGCGGGAGGTCTCAATGAGCAGTTCTTC. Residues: CASSQGAGGLNEQFF.

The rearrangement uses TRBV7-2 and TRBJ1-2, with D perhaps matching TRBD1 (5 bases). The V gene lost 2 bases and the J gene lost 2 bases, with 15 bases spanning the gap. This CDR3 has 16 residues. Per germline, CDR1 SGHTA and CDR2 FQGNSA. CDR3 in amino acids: CASSLKRGTLNYGYTF. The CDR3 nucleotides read TGTGCCAGCAGCTTAAAAAGGGGCACCCTAAACTATGGCTACACCTTC.

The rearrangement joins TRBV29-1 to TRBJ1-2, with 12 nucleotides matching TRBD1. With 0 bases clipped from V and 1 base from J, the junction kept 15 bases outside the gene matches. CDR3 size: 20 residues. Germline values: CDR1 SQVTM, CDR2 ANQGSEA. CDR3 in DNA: TGCAGCGTTGAAGATTTGTTTACCCGGGACAGGGGGCGGATTAACTATGGCTACACCTTC. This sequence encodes CSVEDLFTRDRGRINYGYTF.

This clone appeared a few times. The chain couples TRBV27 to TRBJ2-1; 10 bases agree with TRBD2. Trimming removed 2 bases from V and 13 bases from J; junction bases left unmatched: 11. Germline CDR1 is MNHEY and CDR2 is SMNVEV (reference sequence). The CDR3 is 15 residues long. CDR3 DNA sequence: TGTGCCAGCAGTTTAAGTCCTAGCGGGAGAGGTGGCCAGTTCTTC. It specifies CASSLSPSGRGGQFF.

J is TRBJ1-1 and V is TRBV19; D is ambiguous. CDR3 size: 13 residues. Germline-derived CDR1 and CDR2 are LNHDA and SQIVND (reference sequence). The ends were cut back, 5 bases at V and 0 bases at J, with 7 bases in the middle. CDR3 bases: TGTGCCAGTAGTCTTACATTGAACACTGAAGCTTTCTTT. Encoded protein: CASSLTLNTEAFF.

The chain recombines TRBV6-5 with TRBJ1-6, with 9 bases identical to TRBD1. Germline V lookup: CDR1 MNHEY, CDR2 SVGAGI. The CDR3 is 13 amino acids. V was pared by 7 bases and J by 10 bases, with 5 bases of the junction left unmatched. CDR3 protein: CASKTGGESPLHF. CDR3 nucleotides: TGTGCCAGCAAAACAGGGGGCGAATCACCCCTCCACTTT.

The CDR3: CAISYTGERSYEQYF. The CDR3 region has the DNA TGTGCCATCAGCTACACAGGGGAAAGGTCCTACGAGCAGTACTTC. This sequence joins TRBV10-3 and TRBJ2-7, with 7 positions matching TRBD1. The ends lost 6 bases at V and 1 base at J; junction bases unmatched: 9. The germline gives CDR1 ENHRY, CDR2 SYGVKD. This CDR3 is 15 amino acids long.

The DNA for the CDR3 is TGTGCCAGCACCGGGACAGCCCAAAGCACTGAAGCTTTCTTT. Translated, it gives CASTGTAQSTEAFF. The chain recombines TRBV5-6 with TRBJ1-1, with TRBD1 matching 7 bases. V dropped 6 bases and J dropped 4; count of bases not matched to a gene: 9. The CDR3 totals 14 residues. CDR1 and CDR2 (germline): SGHDT, YYEEEE.

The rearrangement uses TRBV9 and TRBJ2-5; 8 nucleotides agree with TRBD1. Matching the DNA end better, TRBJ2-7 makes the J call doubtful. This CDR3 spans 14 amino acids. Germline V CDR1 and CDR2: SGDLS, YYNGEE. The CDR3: CASSVEQGAYEQYF. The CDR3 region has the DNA TGTGCCAGCAGCGTAGAACAGGGGGCCTACGAGCAGTACTTC.

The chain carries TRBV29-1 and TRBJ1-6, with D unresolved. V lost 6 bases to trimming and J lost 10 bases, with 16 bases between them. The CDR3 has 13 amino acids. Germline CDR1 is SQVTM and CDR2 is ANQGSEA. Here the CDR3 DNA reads TGCAGCGTAGGAGATCTTGAGGGATCACCCCTCCACTTT. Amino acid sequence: CSVGDLEGSPLHF.

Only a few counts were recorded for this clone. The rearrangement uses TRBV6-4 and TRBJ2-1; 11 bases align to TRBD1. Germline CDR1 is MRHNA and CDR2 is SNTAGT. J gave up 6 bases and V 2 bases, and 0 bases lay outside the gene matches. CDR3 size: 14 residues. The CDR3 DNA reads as TGTGCCAGCAGTGACGGGACAGGGGGCAATGAGCAGTTCTTC. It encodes CASSDGTGGNEQFF.

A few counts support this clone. The CDR3 loop is CASIPRASGTTGELFF. The CDR3 bases are TGTGCCAGCATTCCAAGGGCTAGCGGGACCACCGGGGAGCTGTTTTTT. The chain links TRBV2 to TRBJ2-2, with 9 nucleotides matching TRBD2. The ends lost 7 bases at V and 4 bases at J; junction bases unmatched: 10. Germline-derived CDR1 and CDR2 are SNHLY and FYNNEI. The CDR3 extends over 16 amino acids.